This T cell receptor beta chain was recovered during a study of OX40 agonist ivuxolimab in advanced cancers. Study information: Dosing consisted of intravenous ivuxolimab at 0.01 to 10 mg/kg every 2 weeks. The dose-escalation cohort had hepatocellular carcinoma, melanoma, renal cell or head and neck cancer.

As for this clone: No antigen is known for it.

Germline V lookup: CDR1 MNHEY, CDR2 SMNVEV (reference sequence). The CDR3 sequence is 14 residues long. V gave up 6 bases and J gave up 2 bases, with 8 bases separating them. Study-wide results and limits: The study found that CD8+ T cells averaged more expanded clones than CD4+.

Libraries were prepared by immunoSEQ multiplex PCR; TCRdb keeps only in-frame clonotypes and omits some of them. Here the sample spans about 32,000 clones, under 90% being singletons. This material consisted of CD4+ or CD8+ T cells sorted from blood, taken in a trial of the OX40 agonist ivuxolimab. V is TRBV27 and J is TRBJ2-6; TRBD1 might be the D (6 bases). This clonotype originated in an adult with an advanced solid tumor such as melanoma, head and neck, liver or kidney cancer. CDR3 DNA sequence: TGTGCCAGCAGGGGGGCAGCTGGGGCCAACGTCCTGACTTTC. Encoded protein: CASRGAAGANVLTF.